These T cell receptor beta chains were read from a single sample in a study of identical twins. Each CDR3 protein is one row after TCRdb ran MiXCR on the 5' RACE reads. The data contain about 660,000 distinct CDR3 sequences, more than 6.5% of them seen just once; the ten biggest clones take up roughly 0.9%. These data were also filed under a second study, of yellow fever vaccine responses in identical twins.

Sequenced material: PBMCs. The receptors stem from a young woman in good health. Both conserved end residues are part of each CDR3. D genes are given only for firm matches. Size tells how often a clone was seen (once, few, many) or the class of an expanded clone, and some rows leave it out.

J,D,size,V,CDR3,DNA
TRBJ2-1,TRBD2,few,TRBV27,CASSLPGLAVENEQFF,TGTGCCAGCAGTCTACCGGGACTAGCGGTTGAGAATGAGCAGTTCTTC
TRBJ2-3,TRBD1,many,TRBV24-1,CATSGTGQGDTQYF,TGTGCCACCAGTGGTACGGGACAGGGTGATACGCAGTATTTT
TRBJ2-7,TRBD2,many,TRBV14,CASSRVEAGDYEQYF,TGTGCCAGCAGCCGGGTGGAAGCGGGGGACTACGAGCAGTACTTC
TRBJ2-7,NA,few,TRBV19,CASSPRSGPSYEQYF,TGTGCCAGTAGTCCGAGATCCGGGCCGTCCTACGAGCAGTACTTC
TRBJ2-1,NA,few,TRBV19,CASSMDSSGINEQFF,TGTGCCAGTAGTATGGATAGTTCCGGCATCAATGAGCAGTTCTTC
TRBJ1-4,NA,many,TRBV4-1,CASSPWGHGATNEKLFF,TGCGCCAGCAGCCCCTGGGGACATGGAGCAACTAATGAAAAACTGTTTTTT
TRBJ2-7,NA,many,TRBV29-1,CSVLSRREFYEQYF,TGCAGCGTTCTCTCCCGGAGGGAGTTCTACGAGCAGTACTTC
TRBJ2-2,NA,many,TRBV9,CASSVGRGRSGELFF,TGTGCCAGCAGCGTAGGTCGGGGAAGGTCCGGGGAGCTGTTTTTT
TRBJ2-5,TRBD2,few,TRBV20-1,CSAYPGGRAETQYF,TGCAGTGCCTACCCAGGCGGGAGGGCGGAGACCCAGTACTTC
TRBJ2-1,NA,many,TRBV7-9,CASSFGSGNEQFF,TGTGCCAGCAGCTTTGGGTCGGGCAATGAGCAGTTCTTC
TRBJ2-1,NA,NA,TRBV27,CASSSLGAGNEQFF,TGTGCCAGCAGTTCCTTAGGAGCGGGTAATGAGCAGTTCTTC
TRBJ2-7,TRBD2,few,TRBV12-3/TRBV12-4,CASSFPKASGSSYEQYF,TGTGCCAGCAGTTTCCCCAAGGCTAGCGGGAGTTCCTACGAGCAGTACTTC
TRBJ2-7,NA,few,TRBV21-1,CASSKKAEYEQYF,TGTGCCAGCAGCAAAAAGGCGGAATACGAGCAGTACTTC
TRBJ1-1,NA,many,TRBV6-5,CASSYSQGNTEAFF,TGTGCCAGCAGTTACTCGCAGGGGAACACTGAAGCTTTCTTT
TRBJ2-7,TRBD2,few,TRBV7-6,CASSSPGTSNEQYF,TGTGCCAGCAGCAGTCCCGGGACTAGCAACGAGCAGTACTTC
TRBJ2-5,TRBD2,NA,TRBV5-1,CASSFSGGPNGETQYF,TGCGCCAGCAGCTTTAGCGGGGGCCCAAATGGGGAGACCCAGTACTTC
TRBJ2-7,NA,many,TRBV12-3/TRBV12-4,CASSSTGLEQYF,TGTGCCAGCAGTTCCACAGGGCTCGAGCAGTACTTC
TRBJ2-3,TRBD1,many,TRBV12-3/TRBV12-4,CASLPAGQGPDTQYF,TGTGCCAGCCTTCCCGCGGGACAGGGACCAGATACGCAGTATTTT
TRBJ2-3,NA,NA,TRBV28,CASSIRVDTQYF,TGTGCCAGCAGTATTAGGGTCGATACGCAGTATTTT
TRBJ2-2,NA,many,TRBV10-3,CAISSLGAGPNTGELFF,TGTGCCATCAGCAGCCTAGGCGCCGGCCCGAACACCGGGGAGCTGTTTTTT
TRBJ1-4,TRBD1,many,TRBV12-3/TRBV12-4,CASRRQGINEKLFF,TGTGCCAGCAGACGACAGGGCATTAATGAAAAACTGTTTTTT
TRBJ2-1,TRBD1,NA,TRBV3-1,CASSQDPGQGKNEQFF,TGTGCCAGCAGCCAAGATCCGGGACAGGGAAAGAATGAGCAGTTCTTC
TRBJ2-7,NA,NA,TRBV6-4,CASRIEANLYEQYF,TGTGCCAGCAGGATCGAGGCTAACCTCTACGAGCAGTACTTC
TRBJ2-1,TRBD2,many,TRBV20-1,CSARASGSDEQFF,TGCAGTGCTAGGGCTAGCGGGAGTGATGAGCAGTTCTTC
TRBJ2-1,TRBD2,few,TRBV5-1,CASSLVGGVFDEQFF,TGCGCCAGCAGCTTGGTGGGGGGGGTCTTCGATGAGCAGTTCTTC
TRBJ1-1,NA,NA,TRBV28,CASSLRVTSEAFF,TGTGCCAGCAGTTTGAGGGTCACTTCTGAAGCTTTCTTT
TRBJ2-7,NA,few,TRBV2,CASSSWGSEQYF,TGTGCCAGCAGCTCTTGGGGGTCCGAGCAGTACTTC
TRBJ2-1,NA,few,TRBV20-1,CSAFSTDYNEQFF,TGCAGTGCCTTCTCCACAGACTACAATGAGCAGTTCTTC
TRBJ2-3,TRBD2,NA,TRBV6-1,CASSEAASGGANTQYF,TGTGCCAGCAGTGAAGCCGCTAGCGGGGGGGCGAATACGCAGTATTTT
TRBJ2-5,NA,many,TRBV27,CASSLSIELPQETQYF,TGTGCCAGCAGTTTATCGATTGAGCTTCCCCAAGAGACCCAGTACTTC
TRBJ1-2,NA,few,TRBV27,CASRRFPGRTNYGYTF,TGTGCCAGCAGACGATTTCCGGGACGGACAAACTATGGCTACACCTTC
TRBJ2-7,TRBD1,NA,TRBV12-3/TRBV12-4,CALSQGGQADAFAYEQYF,TGTGCCCTCAGCCAAGGGGGACAGGCGGATGCCTTTGCCTACGAGCAGTACTTC
TRBJ2-5,TRBD2,NA,TRBV11-3,CASSMGLVETQYF,TGTGCCAGCAGCATGGGACTAGTTGAGACCCAGTACTTC
TRBJ1-1,TRBD1,few,TRBV6-1,CASRRRQGLGNTEAFF,TGTGCCAGCAGGCGAAGACAGGGCCTTGGGAACACTGAAGCTTTCTTT
TRBJ1-5,NA,few,TRBV25-1,CASSFGTQPQHF,TGTGCCAGCAGTTTCGGGACTCAGCCCCAGCATTTT
TRBJ2-3,NA,NA,TRBV6-5,CASSYSSRSDTQYF,TGTGCCAGCAGTTACTCGTCTAGGTCGGATACGCAGTATTTT
TRBJ2-1,TRBD2,many,TRBV2,CASRGGLGDYNEQFF,TGTGCCAGCAGGGGAGGACTAGGTGACTACAATGAGCAGTTCTTC
TRBJ2-7,NA,few,TRBV4-3,CASSHRNPPWSSYEQYF,TGCGCCAGCAGCCACCGGAATCCCCCGTGGAGCTCCTACGAGCAGTACTTC
TRBJ2-7,NA,many,TRBV4-3,CASSQESRGGYEQYF,TGCGCCAGCAGCCAAGAATCCAGGGGCGGGTACGAGCAGTACTTC
TRBJ1-5,NA,many,TRBV12-3/TRBV12-4,CASSFGQFNQPQHF,TGTGCCAGCAGTTTCGGGCAGTTCAATCAGCCCCAGCATTTT
TRBJ2-2,NA,few,TRBV10-3,CAISARTTPTGELFF,TGTGCCATCAGTGCCCGGACTACTCCCACCGGGGAGCTGTTTTTT
TRBJ2-3,TRBD2,many,TRBV9,CASSVGPSGGATDTQYF,TGTGCCAGCAGCGTAGGGCCGAGCGGGGGAGCCACAGATACGCAGTATTTT
TRBJ2-3,TRBD2,few,TRBV10-2,CASRPLAGGSVTDTQYF,TGCGCCAGCAGACCACTAGCGGGAGGGAGTGTCACAGATACGCAGTATTTT
TRBJ2-1,TRBD2,many,TRBV24-1,CATSDVAGGTLDEQFF,TGTGCCACCAGTGACGTAGCGGGGGGGACCTTAGATGAGCAGTTCTTC
TRBJ2-1,TRBD2,many,TRBV12-3/TRBV12-4,CASSPRAGEAHNEQFF,TGTGCCAGCAGTCCCCGAGCGGGAGAGGCCCACAATGAGCAGTTCTTC
TRBJ2-4,TRBD2,NA,TRBV5-8,CASSPRSTSGTNF,TGTGCCAGCAGCCCCCGTTCGACTAGCGGGACCAATTTC
TRBJ2-7,TRBD2,few,TRBV11-2,CASSTGLAGGVYEQYF,TGTGCCAGCTCGACCGGGCTAGCGGGAGGGGTCTACGAGCAGTACTTC
TRBJ2-5,TRBD1,many,TRBV12-3/TRBV12-4,CASRRDRAAETQYF,TGTGCCAGCAGACGGGACAGGGCGGCAGAGACCCAGTACTTC
TRBJ1-1,TRBD1,NA,TRBV12-3/TRBV12-4,CASSPWTGKGAEAFF,TGTGCCAGCAGTCCCTGGACAGGGAAGGGGGCTGAAGCTTTCTTT
TRBJ2-7,NA,NA,TRBV5-1,CASSLDPGGNEQYF,TGCGCCAGCAGCTTGGACCCTGGGGGGAACGAGCAGTACTTC